Sequencing of this T cell receptor (beta chain) was carried out in a study of control samples from healthy donors and cancer patients. TCRdb keeps only in-frame clones here, not all; method: immunoSEQ multiplex PCR. In the table there are 150,000 or so clones, roughly 90% of which are singletons. The TCR originated in a man aged 18-30 years in good health. The sequenced sample was blood.

The CDR3 is CASRLPRDRGSYEQYF. Written as DNA, the CDR3 is TGTGCCAGCAGATTACCCCGGGACAGGGGTTCCTACGAGCAGTACTTC. The J gene is TRBJ2-7, the V gene TRBV2, with 10 nucleotides matching TRBD1. The CDR3 totals 16 residues. Germline trimming cut 6 bases from V and 1 base from J; bases unmatched to any gene: 9. Germline-derived CDR1 and CDR2 are SNHLY and FYNNEI.